A single sample gave rise to the 27 T cell receptor beta chains below, sequenced in a study of T-cell reconstitution after alpha-beta-depleted transplantation in children. During its preparation, the TCRbeta library received unique molecular identifiers. TCRdb used MiXCR to reprocess the PCR reads, holding one entry per CDR3 protein. The sample has 19,000 or so distinct CDR3 sequences, under 15% seen once. The sample in question was PBMCs, mostly from graft donor cells, obtained 60 days after TCRalphabeta/CD19-depleted stem cell transplant. The origin of the receptors is a female patient aged 2-9 years who had a stem cell transplant for congenital amegakaryocytic thrombocytopenia, so the T cells may come from the graft donor.

By share, this clonotype counts as large (0.1 to 1%). The chain uses TRBV10-2 and TRBJ2-1, with TRBD1 matching 9 bases. This CDR3 contains 15 residues. Germline V gene lookup returns CDR1 WSHSY and CDR2 SAAADI. Trimming took 8 bases from V and 2 from J; bases not matched to a gene: 7. DNA for the CDR3: TGCGCCAGCGGTAGAGACAGGGGGGCCTACAATGAGCAGTTCTTC. Translating it yields CASGRDRGAYNEQFF.

This clonotype was detected many times. V usage is TRBV4-2 and J usage is TRBJ2-3; D unclear. Trimming removed 0 bases from V and 14 bases from J, with 18 bases in between. CDR1 is LGHNA and CDR2 is YNFKEQ in the germline V gene. The CDR3 contains 14 residues. CDR3 nucleotide sequence: TGTGCCAGCAGCCAAGATGAAGGCTCTAGGTATCTGTATTTT. Translating it yields CASSQDEGSRYLYF.

This clonotype was recorded at least ten times. The rearrangement uses TRBV20-1 and TRBJ2-3; no clear D gene. The CDR3 length is 13 residues. Germline-derived CDR1 and CDR2 are DFQATT and SNEGSKA (reference sequence). V was pared by 4 bases and J by 6 bases, with 14 bases between. In DNA, the CDR3 is TGCAGTGCTATTAACGTTCCACAGGATACGCAGTATTTT. It yields the protein CSAINVPQDTQYF.

This clonotype was seen ten or more times. The V and J genes are TRBV15 and TRBJ2-5; possible D gene TRBD2, 6 bases. V shed 0 bases and J shed 4 bases, with 9 bases lying between them. The CDR3 is 14 residues long. Germline-derived CDR1 and CDR2 are LNHNV and YYDKDF (reference sequence). The CDR3, as DNA: TGTGCCACCAGCAGAGAATTGGGGGGAGAGACCCAGTACTTC. Protein product: CATSRELGGETQYF. Variable domain in full (rest from reference TRBV15 and TRBJ2-5): DAMVIQNPRYQVTQFGKPVTLSCSQTLNHNVMYWYQQKSSQAPKLLFHYYDKDFNNEADTPDNFQSRRPNTSFCFLDIRSPGLGDTAMYLCATSRELGGETQYFGPGTRLLVL.

This clonotype was detected ten times or more. V gene TRBV20-1 combines with J gene TRBJ2-3, with D possibly matching TRBD2 (5 bases). The CDR3 is 15 residues long. The germline V gene encodes CDR1 DFQATT and CDR2 SNEGSKA (reference sequence). The V gene lost 5 bases and the J gene lost 4 bases, with 19 bases spanning the gap. DNA of the CDR3: TGCAGTGCTCCCCTGGGAGCCGGGAATCCAGATACGCAGTATTTT. It yields the protein CSAPLGAGNPDTQYF.

The rearrangement joins TRBV12-3 or TRBV12-4 to TRBJ2-7; 13 bases match TRBD2. The V segment lost 6 bases and the J segment 2 bases; nucleotides outside the gene matches: 7. The CDR3 length is 16 residues. The CDR3, as DNA: TGTGCCAGCAGCCCCGGACTAGCGGGAGTTCCCTACGAGCAGTACTTC. Amino acids: CASSPGLAGVPYEQYF.

This clonotype was counted between two and nine times. The CDR3 region is CASSHPLAGEQYF. The DNA for the CDR3 is TGCGCCAGCAGCCACCCACTAGCGGGCGAGCAGTACTTC. V is TRBV4-1 and J is TRBJ2-7, with 9 bases matching TRBD2. The germline gives CDR1 MGHRA, CDR2 YSYEKL. The V and J ends lost 3 bases and 6 bases, in that order; junction bases with no gene match: 3. The CDR3 has 13 residues.

This clonotype was counted ten times or more. V and J are TRBV3-1 and TRBJ2-1; TRBD2 aligns across 7 bases. V lost 0 bases and J lost 10; bases outside the gene matches: 15. This CDR3 contains 17 residues. Germline V lookup: CDR1 LGHDT, CDR2 YNNKEL (reference sequence). CDR3 residues: CASSQDSSGTTFLEQFF. CDR3 in DNA: TGTGCCAGCAGCCAAGACTCCAGCGGGACTACTTTTCTAGAGCAGTTCTTC.

This clonotype was seen repeatedly, ten times or more. The rearrangement joins TRBV5-1 to TRBJ2-3; TRBD1 matches at 7 bases. Germline CDR1 and CDR2: SGHRS and YFSETQ. Trimming took 7 bases from V and 1 from J; bases not matched to a gene: 0. The length of the CDR3 is 12 residues. The CDR3 here is CASGQGTDTQYF. CDR3 nucleotides: TGCGCCAGCGGACAGGGCACAGATACGCAGTATTTT.

This clonotype was found many times. The CDR3 region has the DNA TGCGCCAGCAGCGGACAGGGAAAAGGCAATGAGCAGTTCTTC. Translated, it gives CASSGQGKGNEQFF. The chain recombines TRBV10-1 with TRBJ2-1, with TRBD1 matching 8 bases. The ends lost 6 bases at V and 6 bases at J; junction bases unmatched: 7. The CDR3 consists of 14 residues. Looked up from germline, CDR1 is WNHNN and CDR2 is SYGVQD (reference sequence).

This clonotype was observed many times. This chain uses TRBV27 with TRBJ2-7, with D possibly being TRBD1 (6 bases). CDR3 size: 14 residues. Germline CDR1 and CDR2: MNHEY and SMNVEV (reference sequence). Trimming left V 0 bases short and J 3 bases short, with 9 bases between. CDR3 in DNA: TGTGCCAGCAGTTTATCTGTCAGGGGCTACGAGCAGTACTTC. This translates into CASSLSVRGYEQYF.

This clonotype was observed many times. The chain carries TRBV20-1 and TRBJ2-1, with D possibly TRBD1 on 6 matching bases. The length of the CDR3 is 15 residues. V was shortened by 3 bases and J by 2 bases, with 14 bases between the two germline ends. Germline lookup yields CDR1 DFQATT and CDR2 SNEGSKA (reference sequence). CDR3 nucleotide sequence: TGCAGTGCTAGGGTTACAGGGTCCCCCTACAATGAGCAGTTCTTC. Its translation is CSARVTGSPYNEQFF.

This clonotype has a count of ten or more. This rearrangement joins TRBV14 to TRBJ2-7; 10 bases match TRBD1. The junction had 7 bases not matched to a gene; V was cut back by 1 base and J by 4 bases. Germline CDR1 reads SGHDN; CDR2 reads FVKESK. The CDR3 spans 16 residues. The chain's CDR3 is CASSQAPGQGVYEQYF. In DNA, the CDR3 is TGTGCCAGCAGCCAAGCTCCCGGACAGGGGGTTTACGAGCAGTACTTC.

This clonotype was detected ten times or more. This chain uses TRBV28 with TRBJ2-7, with D tentatively TRBD1 (5 bases). Germline V gives CDR1 MDHEN, CDR2 SYDVKM. Trimming removed 1 base at V and 3 bases at J, with 13 bases between. The CDR3 covers 15 residues. CDR3 in DNA: TGTGCCAGCAGTTTATTTTCAGGGTTCAACTACGAGCAGTACTTC. This encodes CASSLFSGFNYEQYF.

This clonotype appeared many times. This chain joins TRBV28 and TRBJ2-1; 12 positions agree with TRBD2. This CDR3 has 14 residues. Germline V gives CDR1 MDHEN, CDR2 SYDVKM. V shed 8 bases, J shed 12 bases, and the junction held 11 bases outside the gene matches. CDR3 nucleotide sequence: TGTGCCAGCCGCGGGAGGCTAGCGGGAGGGTGGCAGTTCTTC. Protein sequence: CASRGRLAGGWQFF.

This clonotype was counted between two and nine times. Just one base apart from a much larger clone, this may be a read error. The V call is TRBV20-1, the J call TRBJ2-7, with D tentatively TRBD1 (6 bases). CDR1 DFQATT and CDR2 SNEGSKA come from the germline V gene (reference sequence). This CDR3 is built from 15 residues. CDR3 residues: CCARGGWGSSYEQYF. CDR3 DNA: TGCTGTGCTAGAGGGGGATGGGGGAGTTCCTACGAGCAGTACTTC.

This clonotype was picked up many times. The chain has TRBV29-1 and TRBJ2-1, with 12 nucleotides matching TRBD2. V trimming: 5 bases; J trimming: 13 bases; junction bases outside the gene matches: 6. The CDR3 has 12 amino acids. The V gene's germline CDR1 is SQVTM and CDR2 ANQGSEA. CDR3 sequence (DNA): TGCAGCGTTCGAACTAGCGGGGGGATCCAGTTCTTC. It encodes CSVRTSGGIQFF.

This clonotype was observed at least ten times. The chain carries TRBV12-3 or TRBV12-4 and TRBJ2-1; 8 nucleotides line up with TRBD2. V trimming: 5 bases; J trimming: 7 bases; junction bases outside the gene matches: 13. The CDR3 length is 16 residues. The CDR3 here is CASSLTSGPLRNEQFF. The CDR3 nucleotides read TGTGCCAGCAGTCTCACTAGCGGCCCATTGAGGAATGAGCAGTTCTTC.

The gene calls are TRBV6-1 and TRBJ2-5; 11 bases line up with TRBD1. Germline CDR1 and CDR2: MNHNS and SASEGT. The V gene end was trimmed by 6 bases and the J gene end by 3 bases; junction bases not matched to a gene: 3. The CDR3 has 14 residues. As DNA, the CDR3 is TGTGCCAGCAGGGACAGGGGGCGTGAAGAGACCCAGTACTTC. It codes for CASRDRGREETQYF.

This clonotype was seen repeatedly, ten times or more. The J gene is TRBJ2-2, the V gene TRBV6-1, with TRBD1 matching over 9 bases. V lost 5 bases and J lost 4; bases outside the gene matches: 5. This CDR3 has 15 amino acids. Germline CDR1 MNHNS, CDR2 SASEGT. In DNA, the CDR3 is TGTGCCAGCAGTCGTTGGGACAGGGTCACCGGGGAGCTGTTTTTT. Translating it yields CASSRWDRVTGELFF.

The sample holds many counts of this clonotype. The J gene is TRBJ2-7, the V gene TRBV10-3, with D perhaps matching TRBD1 (6 bases). The V gene lost 10 bases and the J gene lost 5 bases, with 18 bases spanning the gap. Looked up from germline, CDR1 is ENHRY and CDR2 is SYGVKD. The CDR3 is 13 residues long. CDR3 bases: TGTGCCACCTTTCAGGACAGAAAACACGAGCAGTACTTC. This encodes CATFQDRKHEQYF.

In its sample, this clonotype was seen many times. CDR3 in amino acids: CSARGGQGTQPQHF. The CDR3 region has the DNA TGCAGTGCTAGGGGGGGACAGGGGACTCAGCCCCAGCATTTT. The gene calls are TRBV20-1 and TRBJ1-5; TRBD1 matches at 10 bases. The V segment lost 3 bases and the J segment 6 bases; nucleotides outside the gene matches: 5. CDR1 and CDR2 from the germline V gene are DFQATT and SNEGSKA (reference sequence). The length of the CDR3 is 14 residues.

This clonotype was seen repeatedly, ten times or more. This chain joins TRBV11-2 and TRBJ2-2, with D hard to call. CDR1 is SGHAT, CDR2 FQNNGV, per germline. The CDR3 extends over 14 amino acids. With 4 bases removed from V and 0 bases from J, the gap between germline ends came to 6 bases. CDR3 loop: CASSSPPNTGELFF. In nucleotides, the CDR3 is TGTGCCAGCAGCTCACCCCCGAACACCGGGGAGCTGTTTTTT.

In its sample, this clonotype was seen many times. CDR3 in amino acids: CASSLSWGQGQPQHF. The CDR3 nucleotides read TGCGCCAGCAGCTTATCTTGGGGACAGGGTCAGCCCCAGCATTTT. The chain employs TRBV5-1 and TRBJ1-5; 9 positions agree with TRBD1. CDR3 length: 15 residues. Looked up from germline, CDR1 is SGHRS and CDR2 is YFSETQ. V shed 2 bases, J shed 6 bases, and the junction held 6 bases outside the gene matches.

The V and J genes are TRBV12-3 or TRBV12-4 and TRBJ2-1; 12 nucleotides align to TRBD2. The CDR3 consists of 16 residues. Trimming took 5 bases from V and 3 from J; bases not matched to a gene: 5. This CDR3 is CASSPRTSGNYNEQFF. CDR3 in DNA: TGTGCCAGCAGTCCCCGGACTAGCGGGAACTACAATGAGCAGTTCTTC.

This clonotype was seen many times. The chain employs TRBV20-1 and TRBJ1-1; D unclear. Trimming removed 0 bases at V and 4 bases at J, with 15 bases between. Germline-derived CDR1 and CDR2 are DFQATT and SNEGSKA (reference sequence). The CDR3 has 15 amino acids. DNA of the CDR3: TGCAGTGCTAGAGACACAGATGGACGGCTCACTGAAGCTTTCTTT. Translation: CSARDTDGRLTEAFF.

This clonotype was seen at least ten times. The rearrangement uses TRBV28 and TRBJ2-2; a weak D match, TRBD1 (6 bases). CDR1 MDHEN and CDR2 SYDVKM come from the germline V gene. The CDR3 is 17 residues long. Trimming removed 3 bases at V and 0 bases at J, with 14 bases between. The CDR3 loop reads CASSFVQGWANTGELFF. The CDR3 nucleotides are TGTGCCAGCAGTTTTGTACAGGGTTGGGCGAACACCGGGGAGCTGTTTTTT.